The 15 T cell receptor beta chains reported below all come from one sample, sequenced in a study of CD8 T cells in ankylosing spondylitis. Via MiXCR, TCRdb re-called the 5' RACE reads, giving one row per CDR3 protein. This table holds 500,000 to 650,000 distinct CDR3 sequences, about 5.2% found once. These TCRs are of unknown antigen specificity. Points from the study as a whole: Seven to nine highly homologous variants formed a TCR beta motif that appeared characteristic of ankylosing spondylitis blood.

Sequences were obtained from blood, either unsorted or a sorted T cell fraction (not recorded which). These receptors all come from a male donor with ankylosing spondylitis.

V is TRBV2 and J is TRBJ2-7; no reliable D call. CDR1 and CDR2 from the germline V gene are SNHLY and FYNNEI. CDR3 length: 12 amino acids. The V gene lost 4 bases and the J gene lost 5 bases, with 9 bases spanning the gap. This CDR3 is CASSVSRDEQYF. The CDR3 DNA reads as TGTGCCAGCAGTGTAAGTAGGGACGAGCAGTACTTC. The whole variable domain, remainder taken from reference TRBV2 and TRBJ2-7, is EPEVTQTPSHQVTQMGQEVILRCVPISNHLYFYWYRQILGQKVEFLVSFYNNEISEKSEIFDDQFSVERPDGSNFTLKIRSTKLEDSAMYFCASSVSRDEQYFGPGTRLTVT.

This clonotype has ten or more counts. The chain employs TRBV5-1 and TRBJ2-2, with D uncertain. V lost 3 bases to trimming and J lost 8 bases, with 11 bases between them. CDR1 is SGHRS, CDR2 YFSETQ, per germline. CDR3 length: 13 residues. DNA of the CDR3: TGCGCCAGCAGCTCATTAGAGAGGGGGGAGCTGTTTTTT. It specifies CASSSLERGELFF. Filled out from reference TRBV5-1 and TRBJ2-2, the complete variable domain reads KAGVTQTPRYLIKTRGQQVTLSCSPISGHRSVSWYQQTPGQGLQFLFEYFSETQRNKGNFPGRFSGRQFSNSRSEMNVSTLELGDSALYLCASSSLERGELFFGEGSRLTVL.

Many counts were recorded for this clonotype. The chain joins TRBV6-5 to TRBJ2-3; TRBD2 agrees at 11 bases. Unmatched junction bases numbered 4, after V lost 2 bases and J lost 3 bases. Germline-derived CDR1 and CDR2 are MNHEY and SVGAGI. The CDR3 covers 16 residues. The CDR3 DNA follows: TGTGCCAGCAGTTACCTAACTAGCGGGGGTACAGATACGCAGTATTTT. It is translated as CASSYLTSGGTDTQYF.

This clonotype appeared many times. The rearrangement links TRBV9 to TRBJ2-5; D may be TRBD2 (5 bases). There are 13 residues in the CDR3. Germline V gene lookup returns CDR1 SGDLS and CDR2 YYNGEE. V was clipped by 4 bases and J by 5 bases, with 12 bases between them. In DNA form, the CDR3 reads TGTGCCAGCAGCTCTCGGACTTGGGAGACCCAGTACTTC. This gives the protein CASSSRTWETQYF.

In this sample, this clonotype turned up many times. V gene TRBV15 combines with J gene TRBJ2-5; 7 bases map to TRBD1. The V gene end was trimmed by 1 base and the J gene end by 4 bases; junction bases not matched to a gene: 9. CDR1 and CDR2 from the germline V gene are LNHNV and YYDKDF (reference sequence). The CDR3 covers 16 residues. In nucleotides, the CDR3 is TGTGCCACCAGCAGAGGGACAACAGGGGTTCGAGAGACCCAGTACTTC. Translating it yields CATSRGTTGVRETQYF. The whole variable domain, remainder taken from reference TRBV15 and TRBJ2-5, is DAMVIQNPRYQVTQFGKPVTLSCSQTLNHNVMYWYQQKSSQAPKLLFHYYDKDFNNEADTPDNFQSRRPNTSFCFLDIRSPGLGDTAMYLCATSRGTTGVRETQYFGPGTRLLVL.

In its sample, this clonotype was seen many times. The genes are TRBV4-1 and TRBJ2-7; TRBD2 aligns across 9 bases. Germline V gene sequence: CDR1 MGHRA, CDR2 YSYEKL. This CDR3 has 14 amino acids. J gave up 4 bases and V 2 bases, and 3 bases lay outside the gene matches. The CDR3, as DNA: TGCGCCAGCAGCCAAATAGCGGGAGTTTACGAGCAGTACTTC. It specifies CASSQIAGVYEQYF.

This chain connects TRBV28 to TRBJ2-3; the D gene could be TRBD1 or TRBD2 (6 bases each). This CDR3 has 14 residues. Germline assignment: CDR1 MDHEN and CDR2 SYDVKM. V was cut by 7 bases and J by 1 base, with 12 bases left in between. The CDR3: CASKPGAGTDTQYF. CDR3 nucleotides: TGTGCCAGCAAACCGGGGGCCGGCACAGATACGCAGTATTTT.

This clonotype has a count of ten or more. The chain joins TRBV20-1 to TRBJ1-5; D is uncertain. Looked up from germline, CDR1 is DFQATT and CDR2 is SNEGSKA (reference sequence). Trimming stripped 5 bases from V and 11 bases from J, with 13 bases between. The CDR3 sequence is 11 residues long. This CDR3 reads CSADSISSQHF. The DNA for the CDR3 is TGCAGTGCTGATTCTATCAGCTCCCAGCATTTT.

V gene TRBV7-3 combines with J gene TRBJ2-7; TRBD1 matches 8 bases. V dropped 5 bases and J dropped 3; count of bases not matched to a gene: 6. The CDR3 has 14 residues. Germline V lookup: CDR1 SGHTA, CDR2 FQGTGA. The CDR3 DNA sequence: TGTGCCAGCAGCCCCGCCGGACAGGGCTACGAGCAGTACTTC. Its translation: CASSPAGQGYEQYF. The whole variable domain, filled in from reference TRBV7-3 and TRBJ2-7, reads GAGVSQTPSNKVTEKGKYVELRCDPISGHTALYWYRQSLGQGPEFLIYFQGTGAADDSGLPNDRFFAVRPEGSVSTLKIQRTERGDSAVYLCASSPAGQGYEQYFGPGTRLTVT.

The chain couples TRBV20-1 to TRBJ2-2; weak D call: TRBD2 (6 bases). The ends were cut back, 0 bases at V and 0 bases at J, with 11 bases in the middle. Germline assignment: CDR1 DFQATT and CDR2 SNEGSKA (reference sequence). This CDR3 region has 16 residues. This CDR3 reads CSARDRRGANTGELFF. Written as DNA, the CDR3 is TGCAGTGCTAGAGACCGGCGGGGTGCGAACACCGGGGAGCTGTTTTTT.

This clonotype was detected once. The genes are TRBV28 and TRBJ2-1; 11 positions match TRBD2. Germline values: CDR1 MDHEN, CDR2 SYDVKM. After removal of 5 bases from V and 3 bases from J, the junction contained 15 bases not matched to a gene. This CDR3 has 19 amino acids. For the CDR3, the DNA is TGTGCCAGCAGTAGTGGGGTAGCGGGAGGGCCGAGTCGCTACAATGAGCAGTTCTTC. It codes for CASSSGVAGGPSRYNEQFF.

The table lists this clonotype with a few counts. The chain recombines TRBV7-2 with TRBJ2-1; D may match TRBD1 or TRBD2 (5 bases each). V lost 4 bases to trimming and J lost 8 bases, with 18 bases between them. Germline V gene sequence: CDR1 SGHTA, CDR2 FQGNSA. CDR3 length equals 15 residues. CDR3 sequence reads: CASSSWGPGRHEQFF. In nucleotides, the CDR3 is TGTGCCAGCAGCTCCTGGGGACCCGGCAGGCATGAGCAGTTCTTC. The full variable domain, with the rest looked up from reference TRBV7-2 and TRBJ2-1, is GAGVSQSPSNKVTEKGKDVELRCDPISGHTALYWYRQSLGQGLEFLIYFQGNSAPDKSGLPSDRFSAERTGGSVSTLTIQRTQQEDSAVYLCASSSWGPGRHEQFFGPGTRLTVL.

Many counts were recorded for this clonotype. The chain has TRBV5-1 and TRBJ2-2; 9 bases align to TRBD1. Germline V lookup: CDR1 SGHRS, CDR2 YFSETQ. V dropped 0 bases and J dropped 4; count of bases not matched to a gene: 4. The CDR3 covers 16 residues. CDR3 loop: CASSLVGQGLTGELFF. The CDR3 DNA reads as TGCGCCAGCAGCTTGGTCGGACAGGGGCTCACCGGGGAGCTGTTTTTT.

This clonotype was picked up a small number of times. This chain links TRBV7-8 with TRBJ2-2; D not resolved. This CDR3 region has 19 residues. Germline CDR1 SGHVS, CDR2 FQNEAQ. Trimming left V 1 base short and J 3 bases short, with 21 bases between. In DNA, the CDR3 is TGTGCCAGCAGCTTAGACCGGGCGACACCCTGGGGTGACACCGGGGAGCTGTTTTTT. Protein: CASSLDRATPWGDTGELFF.

This clonotype was observed a few times. The V call is TRBV11-2, the J call TRBJ1-5; 7 nucleotides align to TRBD1. V was pared by 3 bases and J by 0 bases, with 11 bases of the junction left unmatched. This CDR3 has 18 residues. CDR1 and CDR2 from the germline V gene are SGHAT and FQNNGV. The CDR3, as DNA: TGTGCCAGCAGCTTGTACGACAGGGAGACTTATAGCAATCAGCCCCAGCATTTT. This gives the protein CASSLYDRETYSNQPQHF.